This entry describes one T cell receptor beta chain. The germline gives CDR1 SGHVS, CDR2 FNYEAQ. The CDR3 has 15 amino acids. V was pared by 5 bases and J by 4 bases, with 14 bases between. These data originate in a study of blood T cell repertoires in COVID-19. Study-level background: The origin of the acute and convalescent COVID-19 samples was the United States, Italy and Spain. Sample material is recorded as cDNA or gDNA derived from T cells, B-cell-depleted T cells, or PBMCs.

How the authors handled the data: Amplification of reference gene primers provided the estimated nucleated cell counts. Generated by immunoSEQ multiplex PCR, the TCRdb table keeps only in-frame clones and is missing some. V, J and clone size are taken as reported in that table, and D and trimming were inferred from the DNA itself. The sample contains around 250,000 clones, around 80% of which appear only once. Sequences were obtained from peripheral blood. The TCR comes from a woman aged 18-29 years with acute or convalescent COVID-19. This sequence joins TRBV7-6 and TRBJ2-2; TRBD1 might be the D (6 bases). The DNA for the CDR3 is TGTGCCAGCAGCCTACAGGGATTGAGCACCGGGGAGCTGTTTTTT. Protein product: CASSLQGLSTGELFF.